This T cell receptor beta chain was profiled in a study of T-cell memory formation after mild COVID-19. Study background: Each donor largely had its own TCR clusters.

Germline-derived CDR1 and CDR2 are SQVTM and ANQGSEA. Trimming left V 5 bases short and J 6 bases short, with 8 bases between. This CDR3 spans 11 amino acids. General study results and limits: Clones that contracted from day 15 to 85 had balanced CD4/CD8; later expanders were CD4+ biased. Chiefly within CM and EM were the contracting CD4+ clones; CD8+ ones were within EMRA.

TCRdb fed the 5' RACE reads into MiXCR, producing one record per CDR3 protein. The sample records 410,000 or so distinct CDR3 sequences, around a quarter being singletons. In its sample, this clonotype was seen a few times. Its specificity is unknown. V gene TRBV29-1 combines with J gene TRBJ2-1; D gene ambiguous. The specimen was PBMCs or a T cell subset sorted from them (not recorded which). The sequence was obtained from an adult woman who had mild COVID-19 (a few samples of this study predate the infection). Cell type and time point are not known. The CDR3 coding sequence is TGCAGCGTTACGACTGGCAATGAGCAGTTCTTC. Translation: CSVTTGNEQFF.